These T cell receptor beta chains were read from a single sample in a study of T cell responses to AZD1222 COVID-19 vaccine. The assay was immunoSEQ multiplex PCR, and TCRdb's table has in-frame clones only and misses some. The sample includes 130,000 to 150,000 clones, about 93% of them seen just once. Sequencing used peripheral blood, obtained on day 0 of AZD1222 vaccination. The origin of the receptors is an adult in good health. CDR3s include the opening cysteine and the closing phenylalanine or tryptophan. D genes are given only for firm matches. Not all rows give a size; the values are once, few, many and, for expanded clones, a class.

D gene,V gene,clone size,J gene,CDR3 protein,CDR3 DNA
NA,TRBV5-1,NA,TRBJ1-1,CASSLGGGATATEAFF,TGCGCCAGCAGCTTGGGTGGGGGGGCGACGGCCACTGAAGCTTTCTTT
TRBD1,TRBV5-4,NA,TRBJ1-4,CASSATGGSNEKLFF,TGTGCCAGCAGCGCGACAGGGGGCTCTAATGAAAAACTGTTTTTT
NA,TRBV7-3,NA,TRBJ2-7,CASSFFGDPYEQYF,TGTGCCAGCAGCTTTTTTGGAGACCCATACGAGCAGTACTTC
NA,TRBV27,few,TRBJ2-7,CASSPRIEPNEQYF,TGTGCCAGCAGCCCCCGTATCGAGCCGAACGAGCAGTACTTC
NA,TRBV12-3/TRBV12-4,once,TRBJ2-3,CASRTGSDTQYF,TGTGCCAGCAGAACAGGGAGTGATACGCAGTATTTT
NA,TRBV7-9,once,TRBJ2-5,CASSLASEYQETQYF,TGTGCCAGCAGCTTAGCGTCCGAGTACCAAGAGACCCAGTACTTC
NA,TRBV13,NA,TRBJ1-4,CASSLRIQEKLFF,TGTGCCAGCAGCTTAAGGATACAGGAAAAACTGTTTTTT
TRBD1,TRBV7-9,NA,TRBJ1-2,CASSSWTGPKSNYGYTF,TGTGCCAGCAGCTCATGGACAGGGCCAAAATCTAACTATGGCTACACCTTC
NA,TRBV5-1,NA,TRBJ2-1,CASSLERGGDEQFF,TGCGCCAGCAGCTTGGAAAGGGGCGGGGATGAGCAGTTCTTC
TRBD1,TRBV5-4,NA,TRBJ1-4,CASSLAGQEKLFF,TGTGCCAGCAGCTTGGCGGGACAGGAAAAACTGTTTTTT
TRBD1,TRBV7-7,NA,TRBJ2-7,CASSRGQDYEQYF,TGTGCTAGCAGCCGTGGACAGGACTACGAGCAGTACTTC
TRBD1,TRBV10-2,NA,TRBJ2-7,CASSESGRGYEQYF,TGCGCCAGCAGTGAGTCGGGCAGGGGGTACGAGCAGTACTTC
TRBD2,TRBV3-1/TRBV3-2,NA,TRBJ2-1,CASSQAAGLPTLNEQFF,TGTGCCAGCAGCCAAGCAGCGGGACTCCCTACCCTCAATGAGCAGTTCTTC
NA,TRBV3-1/TRBV3-2,NA,TRBJ2-5,CASSQGARKGETQYF,TGTGCCAGCAGCCAAGGTGCTAGAAAAGGGGAGACCCAGTACTTC
NA,TRBV10-3,NA,TRBJ1-3,CAIRDPAGGGNTIYF,TGTGCCATCAGGGACCCGGCAGGAGGTGGAAACACCATATATTTT
NA,TRBV9,NA,TRBJ1-2,CASSPGVGANYGYTF,TGTGCCAGCAGCCCCGGGGTAGGAGCTAACTATGGCTACACCTTC
TRBD2,TRBV5-1,NA,TRBJ2-1,CASRTSMIGGLDKFF,TGCGCCAGCAGAACCTCTATGATCGGGGGGTTAGACAAGTTCTTC
TRBD2,TRBV9,NA,TRBJ2-1,CASSVLTSGNEQFF,TGTGCCAGCAGCGTTCTGACTAGCGGGAATGAGCAGTTCTTC
NA,TRBV20-1,NA,TRBJ2-3,CSARVPDTQYF,TGCAGTGCTAGAGTTCCAGATACGCAGTATTTT
TRBD1,TRBV5-6,few,TRBJ1-5,CASSLRQGSNQPQHF,TGTGCCAGCAGCTTACGACAGGGTAGCAATCAGCCCCAGCATTTT
NA,TRBV11-2,NA,TRBJ1-1,CASSLNTEAFF,TGTGCCAGCAGCCTTAACACTGAAGCTTTCTTT
NA,TRBV11-3,NA,TRBJ2-1,CASSLSGSPYNEQFF,TGTGCCAGCAGCTTGTCTGGGTCCCCCTACAATGAGCAGTTCTTC
NA,TRBV7-9,once,TRBJ2-1,CASSSDRTYNEQFF,TGTGCCAGCAGCTCGGACAGAACCTACAATGAGCAGTTCTTC
TRBD1,TRBV6-1,once,TRBJ1-5,CASSAGTGGTYSNQPQHF,TGTGCCAGCAGTGCCGGGACAGGCGGGACCTATAGCAATCAGCCCCAGCATTTT
NA,TRBV2,NA,TRBJ2-5,CASTEGGRAETQYF,TGTGCCAGCACTGAGGGGGGGCGGGCAGAGACCCAGTACTTC
NA,TRBV2,few,TRBJ2-7,CASTKEGEQYF,TGTGCCAGCACCAAGGAAGGCGAGCAGTACTTC
TRBD1,TRBV9,NA,TRBJ2-2,CASSGHTGQGGTGELFF,TGTGCCAGCAGCGGACATACGGGACAGGGTGGGACCGGGGAGCTGTTTTTT
TRBD1,TRBV6-5,NA,TRBJ1-2,CASSRRTGTGYGYTF,TGTGCCAGCAGTCGCCGAACCGGGACAGGGTATGGCTACACCTTC
TRBD1,TRBV27,NA,TRBJ1-1,CATSQGGGNTEAFF,TGTGCCACCTCCCAGGGGGGCGGTAACACTGAAGCTTTCTTT
TRBD2,TRBV5-1,NA,TRBJ2-3,CASSPSGSGRADTQYF,TGCGCCAGCAGCCCAAGTGGGAGCGGGAGGGCTGATACGCAGTATTTT
TRBD2,TRBV3-1/TRBV3-2,NA,TRBJ2-5,CASSQIGGSQETQYF,TGTGCCAGCAGCCAAATCGGGGGGTCCCAAGAGACCCAGTACTTC
NA,TRBV3-1/TRBV3-2,once,TRBJ2-1,CASSPQEGVRNEQFF,TGTGCCAGCAGCCCCCAGGAGGGTGTTCGGAATGAGCAGTTCTTC
NA,TRBV24-1,NA,TRBJ1-4,CASKRGFTLNEKLFF,TGTGCCAGCAAAAGGGGTTTCACCCTTAATGAAAAACTGTTTTTT
NA,TRBV11-2,once,TRBJ1-2,CASSPDSNYGYTF,TGTGCCAGCAGCCCGGACAGTAACTATGGCTACACCTTC
TRBD1,TRBV5-4,once,TRBJ2-3,CASSLGGTGPSTDTQYF,TGTGCCAGCAGCTTGGGGGGGACAGGTCCAAGCACAGATACGCAGTATTTT
NA,TRBV2,NA,TRBJ2-3,CASSEAGQGFQGTQYF,TGTGCCAGCAGTGAAGCAGGGCAGGGGTTTCAGGGTACGCAGTATTTT
NA,TRBV2,once,TRBJ2-7,CASTGRGSHEQYF,TGTGCCAGCACGGGCCGGGGGTCGCACGAGCAGTACTTC
TRBD1,TRBV7-9,NA,TRBJ1-5,CASSPPGQGNQPQHF,TGTGCCAGCAGCCCCCCGGGACAGGGAAATCAGCCCCAGCATTTT
NA,TRBV19,NA,TRBJ1-1,CASRTTAKNTEAFF,TGTGCCAGCAGAACGACAGCGAAGAACACTGAAGCTTTCTTT
NA,TRBV6-5,NA,TRBJ2-7,CASVEGSSYEQYF,TGTGCCAGCGTCGAGGGGAGCTCCTACGAGCAGTACTTC
NA,TRBV18,NA,TRBJ1-1,CASSPPSETNTEAFF,TGTGCCAGCTCACCACCGTCAGAGACGAACACTGAAGCTTTCTTT
NA,TRBV3-1/TRBV3-2,NA,TRBJ2-3,CASSPREAATDTQYF,TGTGCCAGCAGCCCCCGGGAAGCGGCAACAGATACGCAGTATTTT
TRBD1,TRBV5-5,NA,TRBJ1-4,CASSPSYRGANEKLFF,TGTGCCAGCAGCCCATCCTACAGGGGTGCTAATGAAAAACTGTTTTTT
NA,TRBV2,NA,TRBJ2-1,CASSREQGNNEQFF,TGTGCCAGCAGCCGCGAGCAGGGGAACAATGAGCAGTTCTTC
NA,TRBV6-1,once,TRBJ1-2,CASSDIFGIENYGYTF,TGTGCCAGCAGTGATATCTTCGGGATTGAGAACTATGGCTACACCTTC
TRBD1,TRBV11-2,NA,TRBJ1-6,CASSLETGTTSPLHF,TGTGCCAGCAGCTTGGAGACAGGGACTACTTCACCCCTCCACTTT